The 10 T cell receptor beta chains in this list originate from one sample, sequenced in a study of PD-L1 blockade in urothelial cancer. The data were produced by immunoSEQ multiplex PCR, yet TCRdb's version contains in-frame clones alone and is incomplete. The profile covers around 48,000 clones, with 70% to 90% appearing a single time and under 11% taken by the ten largest. Specified time point: peripheral blood 6 weeks after treatment start. The sequencing here drew on PBMCs, taken around atezolizumab (anti-PD-L1) treatment. The receptors stem from a man between 60 and 70 years old with urothelial cancer.

This chain joins TRBV5-6 and TRBJ1-2, with a weak D call TRBD1 (5 bases). Germline V gene data show CDR1 as SGHDT and CDR2 as YYEEEE. This CDR3 has 14 residues. Trimming removed 4 bases from V and 3 bases from J, with 13 bases in between. This CDR3 is CASSVGGAHYGYTF. CDR3 nucleotides: TGTGCCAGCAGCGTTGGCGGGGCACACTATGGCTACACCTTC.

This sequence joins TRBV13 and TRBJ1-2; 7 nucleotides align to TRBD1. Germline V gene lookup returns CDR1 PRHDT and CDR2 FYEKMQ (reference sequence). Trimming cost V 5 bases and J 9 bases; bases outside gene matches: 18. CDR3 length: 16 amino acids. CDR3 loop: CASSARRGDRVPSYTF. In nucleotides, the CDR3 is TGTGCCAGCAGCGCCCGTCGAGGAGACAGGGTGCCTAGCTACACCTTC.

As for this clone: This sample also contains other DNA sequences that code for the same CDR3. V gene TRBV5-1 combines with J gene TRBJ2-7; D not resolved. The CDR3 runs 14 residues. Germline loops: CDR1 SGHRS, CDR2 YFSETQ. Trimming removed 1 base from V and 0 bases from J, with 8 bases in between. The CDR3 sequence: CASSLQESSYEQYF. CDR3 sequence (DNA): TGCGCCAGCAGCTTGCAGGAATCCTCCTACGAGCAGTACTTC.

V gene TRBV7-3 combines with J gene TRBJ1-1; 7 bases are shared with TRBD1. V was pared by 3 bases and J by 4 bases, with 2 bases of the junction left unmatched. The CDR3 spans 13 residues. Germline V lookup: CDR1 SGHTA, CDR2 FQGTGA. The CDR3 coding sequence is TGTGCCAGCAGCTTCGACAGGGCCACTGAAGCTTTCTTT. Amino acids: CASSFDRATEAFF.

The genes are TRBV5-1 and TRBJ2-7; weak D call: TRBD2 (6 bases). This CDR3 contains 13 residues. The V gene's germline CDR1 is SGHRS and CDR2 YFSETQ. V lost 0 bases and J lost 6, with 10 bases in between. The CDR3 region has the DNA TGCGCCAGCAGCTTGGGACAGCGGGTCGAGCAGTACTTC. Protein sequence: CASSLGQRVEQYF. Combining the CDR3 with reference TRBV5-1 and TRBJ2-7 gives the whole variable domain KAGVTQTPRYLIKTRGQQVTLSCSPISGHRSVSWYQQTPGQGLQFLFEYFSETQRNKGNFPGRFSGRQFSNSRSEMNVSTLELGDSALYLCASSLGQRVEQYFGPGTRLTVT.

This clone was seen only once. The chain is built from TRBV27 and TRBJ1-5; TRBD1 is a possible D gene (6 bases). The length of the CDR3 is 15 residues. Trimming took off 5 bases at V and 2 bases at J, with 13 bases between the two ends. Germline V lookup: CDR1 MNHEY, CDR2 SMNVEV (reference sequence). The CDR3: CASSPAGGGNQPQHF. CDR3 bases: TGTGCCAGCAGTCCAGCGGGGGGCGGCAATCAGCCCCAGCATTTT.

This clone showed up just a few times. CDR3 sequence reads: CASRDRDRGMNTEAFF. CDR3 sequence (DNA): TGTGCCAGTAGGGATAGGGACAGGGGTATGAACACTGAAGCTTTCTTT. This chain uses TRBV19 with TRBJ1-1; the match to TRBD1 covers 10 bases. The V segment lost 6 bases and the J segment 0 bases; nucleotides outside the gene matches: 7. Germline V CDR1 and CDR2: LNHDA, SQIVND (reference sequence). CDR3 length: 16 residues.

J is TRBJ2-7 and V is TRBV5-5, with D uncertain. Germline CDR1 SGHKS, CDR2 YYEKEE (reference sequence). The CDR3 totals 11 residues. The V end was cut by 6 bases, the J end by 0 bases, with 4 bases between. This CDR3 reads CASTYSYEQYF. The CDR3 DNA sequence: TGTGCCAGCACTTACTCCTACGAGCAGTACTTC.

As for this clone: The same CDR3 arises from other DNA sequences in this sample as well. This chain links TRBV27 with TRBJ1-2; 12 bases are a match to TRBD1. CDR1 MNHEY and CDR2 SMNVEV come from the germline V gene (reference sequence). V trimming: 6 bases; J trimming: 8 bases; junction bases outside the gene matches: 10. This CDR3 comprises 15 residues. CDR3 loop: CASRPGTGGAGGYTF. The CDR3 DNA is TGTGCCAGCAGACCCGGGACAGGGGGCGCGGGGGGCTACACCTTC.

V and J are TRBV7-2 and TRBJ1-1, with D possibly TRBD1 on 5 matching bases. The CDR3 runs 15 residues. Looked up from germline, CDR1 is SGHTA and CDR2 is FQGNSA. The V and J ends lost 5 bases and 0 bases respectively, with 13 bases between them. CDR3 amino acids: CASSPRRGMNTEAFF. Here the CDR3 DNA reads TGTGCCAGCAGCCCCCGGCGGGGGATGAACACTGAAGCTTTCTTT.